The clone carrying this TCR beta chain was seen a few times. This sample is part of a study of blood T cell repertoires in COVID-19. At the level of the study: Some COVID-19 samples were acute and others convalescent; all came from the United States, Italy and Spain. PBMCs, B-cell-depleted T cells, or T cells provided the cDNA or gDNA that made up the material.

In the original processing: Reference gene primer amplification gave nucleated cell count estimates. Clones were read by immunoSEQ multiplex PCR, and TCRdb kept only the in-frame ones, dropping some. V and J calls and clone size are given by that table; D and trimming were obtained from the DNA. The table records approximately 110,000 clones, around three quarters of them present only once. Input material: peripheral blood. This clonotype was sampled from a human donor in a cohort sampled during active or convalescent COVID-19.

The CDR3 DNA reads as TGTGCCAGCAGTTTGACAGCCAATCAGCCCCAGCATTTT. This encodes CASSLTANQPQHF. This chain links TRBV27 with TRBJ1-5; TRBD1 is a possible D gene (5 bases). CDR3 length equals 13 residues. Trimming shortened V by 3 bases and J by 3 bases, and 6 bases separated the two germline ends. From germline, CDR1 is MNHEY and CDR2 SMNVEV (reference sequence).